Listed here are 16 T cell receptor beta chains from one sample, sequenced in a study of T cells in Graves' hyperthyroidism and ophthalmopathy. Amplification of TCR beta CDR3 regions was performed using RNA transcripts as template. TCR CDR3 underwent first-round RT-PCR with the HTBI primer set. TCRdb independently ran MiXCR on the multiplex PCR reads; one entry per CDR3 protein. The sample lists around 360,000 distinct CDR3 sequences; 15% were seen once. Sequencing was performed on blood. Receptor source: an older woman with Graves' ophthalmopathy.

The CDR3 sequence is CASRLTGQTYNEQFF. CDR3 bases: TGCGCCAGCAGGTTAACCGGGCAGACGTACAATGAGCAGTTCTTC. This chain connects TRBV5-1 to TRBJ2-1; D unclear. CDR3 length: 15 amino acids. Germline V gene sequence: CDR1 SGHRS, CDR2 YFSETQ. The germline V and J ends were trimmed by 5 bases and 4 bases, with 16 bases remaining between them.

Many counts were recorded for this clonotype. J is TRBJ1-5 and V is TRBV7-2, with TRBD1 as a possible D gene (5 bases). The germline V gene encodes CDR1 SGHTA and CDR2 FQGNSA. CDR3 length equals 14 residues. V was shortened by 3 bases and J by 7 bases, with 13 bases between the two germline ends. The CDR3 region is CASSLTAMGQPQHF. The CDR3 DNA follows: TGTGCCAGCAGCTTGACAGCCATGGGGCAGCCCCAGCATTTT.

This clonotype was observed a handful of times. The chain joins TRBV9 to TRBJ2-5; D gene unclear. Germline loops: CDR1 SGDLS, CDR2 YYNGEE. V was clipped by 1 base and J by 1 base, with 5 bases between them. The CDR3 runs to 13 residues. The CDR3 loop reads CASSVSSQETQYF. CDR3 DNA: TGTGCCAGCAGCGTAAGCAGCCAAGAGACCCAGTACTTC.

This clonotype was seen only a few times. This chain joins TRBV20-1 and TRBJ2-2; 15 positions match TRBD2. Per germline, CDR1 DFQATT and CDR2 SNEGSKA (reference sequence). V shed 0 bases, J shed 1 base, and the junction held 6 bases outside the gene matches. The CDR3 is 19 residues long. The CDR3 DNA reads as TGCAGTGCTAGAGATCTTGGGACTAGCGGGAGGCGGAACACCGGGGAGCTGTTTTTT. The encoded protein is CSARDLGTSGRRNTGELFF.

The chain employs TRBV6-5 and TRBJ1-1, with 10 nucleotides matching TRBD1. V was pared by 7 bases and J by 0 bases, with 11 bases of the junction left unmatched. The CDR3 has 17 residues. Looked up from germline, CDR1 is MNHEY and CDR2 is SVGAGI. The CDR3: CASKYSGTGVVNTEAFF. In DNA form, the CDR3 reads TGTGCCAGCAAGTACTCCGGGACAGGGGTAGTGAACACTGAAGCTTTCTTT.

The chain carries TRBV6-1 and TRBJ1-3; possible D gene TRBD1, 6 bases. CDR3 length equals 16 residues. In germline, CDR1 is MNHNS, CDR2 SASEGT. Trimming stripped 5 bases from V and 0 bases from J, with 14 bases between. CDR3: CASSNPDSFSGNTIYF. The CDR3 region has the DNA TGTGCCAGCAGTAATCCGGACAGCTTCTCTGGAAACACCATATATTTT.

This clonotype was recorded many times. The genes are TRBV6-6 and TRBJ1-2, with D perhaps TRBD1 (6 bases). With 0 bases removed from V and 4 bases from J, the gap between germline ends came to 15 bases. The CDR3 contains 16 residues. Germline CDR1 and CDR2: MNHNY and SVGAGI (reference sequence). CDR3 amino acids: CASSYSDDRRTYGYTF. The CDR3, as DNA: TGTGCCAGCAGTTACTCAGATGACAGGAGAACCTATGGCTACACCTTC.

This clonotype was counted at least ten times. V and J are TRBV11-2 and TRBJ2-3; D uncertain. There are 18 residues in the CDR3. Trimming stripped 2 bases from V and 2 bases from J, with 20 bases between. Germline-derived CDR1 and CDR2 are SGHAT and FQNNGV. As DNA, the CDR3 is TGTGCCAGCAGCTTAACACCGGTAACTACCTGGACCACAGATACGCAGTATTTT. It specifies CASSLTPVTTWTTDTQYF.

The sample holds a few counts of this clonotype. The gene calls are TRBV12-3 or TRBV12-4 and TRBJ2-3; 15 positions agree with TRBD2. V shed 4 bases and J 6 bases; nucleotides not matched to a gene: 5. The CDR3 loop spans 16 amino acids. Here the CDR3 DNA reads TGTGCCAGCAGTTCAGCCGGACTAGCGGGGGGGGATACGCAGTATTTT. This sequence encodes CASSSAGLAGGDTQYF.

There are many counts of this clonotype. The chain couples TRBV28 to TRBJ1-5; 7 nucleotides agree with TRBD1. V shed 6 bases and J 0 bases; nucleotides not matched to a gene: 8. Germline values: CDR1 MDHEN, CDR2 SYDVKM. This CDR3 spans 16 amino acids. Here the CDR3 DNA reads TGTGCCAGCAGCTACTCCAGGGGGTATAGCAATCAGCCCCAGCATTTT. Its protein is CASSYSRGYSNQPQHF.

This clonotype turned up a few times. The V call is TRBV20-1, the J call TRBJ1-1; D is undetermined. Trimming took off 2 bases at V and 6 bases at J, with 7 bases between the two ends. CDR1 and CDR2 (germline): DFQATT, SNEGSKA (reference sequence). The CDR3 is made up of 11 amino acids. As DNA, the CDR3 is TGCAGTGCTAGACGGGGAGCTGAAGCTTTCTTT. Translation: CSARRGAEAFF.

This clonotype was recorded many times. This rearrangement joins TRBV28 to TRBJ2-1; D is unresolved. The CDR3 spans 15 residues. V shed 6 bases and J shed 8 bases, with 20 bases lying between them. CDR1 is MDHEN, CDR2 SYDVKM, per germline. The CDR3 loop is CASSSVRVEKDEQFF. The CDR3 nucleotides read TGTGCCAGCAGCTCGGTAAGGGTAGAAAAGGATGAGCAGTTCTTC.

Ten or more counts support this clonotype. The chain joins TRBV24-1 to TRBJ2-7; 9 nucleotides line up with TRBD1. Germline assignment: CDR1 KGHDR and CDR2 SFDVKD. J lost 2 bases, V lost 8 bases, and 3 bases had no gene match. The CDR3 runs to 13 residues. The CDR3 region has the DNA TGTGCCACCAACGGGACAGGGACCTACGAGCAGTACTTC. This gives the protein CATNGTGTYEQYF.

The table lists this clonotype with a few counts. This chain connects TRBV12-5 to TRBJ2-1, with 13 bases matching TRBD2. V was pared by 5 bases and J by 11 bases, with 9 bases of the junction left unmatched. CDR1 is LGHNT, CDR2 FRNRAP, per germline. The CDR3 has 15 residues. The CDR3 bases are TGTGCTAGTGGTCCCGAACTAGCGGGAGGGGTAAAGCAGTTCTTC. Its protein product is CASGPELAGGVKQFF. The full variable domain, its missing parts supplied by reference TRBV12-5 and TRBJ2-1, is DARVTQTPRHKVTEMGQEVTMRCQPILGHNTVFWYRQTMMQGLELLAYFRNRAPLDDSGMPKDRFSAEMPDATLATLKIQPSEPRDSAVYFCASGPELAGGVKQFFGPGTRLTVL.

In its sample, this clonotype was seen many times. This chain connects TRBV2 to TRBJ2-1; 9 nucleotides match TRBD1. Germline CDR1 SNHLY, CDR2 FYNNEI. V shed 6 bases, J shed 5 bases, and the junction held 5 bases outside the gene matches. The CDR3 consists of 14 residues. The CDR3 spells CASRETGGNNEQFF. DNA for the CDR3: TGTGCCAGCAGGGAGACAGGGGGGAACAATGAGCAGTTCTTC.

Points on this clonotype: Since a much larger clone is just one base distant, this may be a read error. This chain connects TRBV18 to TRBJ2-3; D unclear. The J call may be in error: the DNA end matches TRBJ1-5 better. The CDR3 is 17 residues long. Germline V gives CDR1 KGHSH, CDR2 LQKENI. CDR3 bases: TGTGCCAGCTCACCACGTGTTAGTTCCCCAGTCACAGATACGCAGCATTTT. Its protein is CASSPRVSSPVTDTQHF.